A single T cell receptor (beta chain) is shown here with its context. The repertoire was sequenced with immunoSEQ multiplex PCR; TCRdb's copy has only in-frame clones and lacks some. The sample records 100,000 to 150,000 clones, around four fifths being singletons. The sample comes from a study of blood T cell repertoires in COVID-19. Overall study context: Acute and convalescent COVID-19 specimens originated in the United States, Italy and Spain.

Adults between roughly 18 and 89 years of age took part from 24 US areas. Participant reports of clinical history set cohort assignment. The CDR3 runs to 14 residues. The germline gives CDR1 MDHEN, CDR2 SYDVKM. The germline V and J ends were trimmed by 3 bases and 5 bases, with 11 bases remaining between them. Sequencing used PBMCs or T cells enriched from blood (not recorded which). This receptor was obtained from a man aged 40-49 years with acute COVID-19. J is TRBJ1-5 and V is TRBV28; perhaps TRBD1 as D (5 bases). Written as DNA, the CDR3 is TGTGCCAGCAGTTTGGGTACAGGTTATCAGCCCCAGCATTTT. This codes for CASSLGTGYQPQHF.